This entry is about one T cell receptor beta chain. This record comes from a study of cytomegalovirus exposure and HLA in healthy donors. Study in general: Around 80 million unique TCRs from HLA-typed donors were held in an early data release.

The PCR ran on 60 Vbeta and 13 Jbeta primers. Libraries were prepared by immunoSEQ multiplex PCR; TCRdb keeps only in-frame clonotypes and omits some of them. The data contain about 150,000 clones, 80% to 90% of them singletons. Sequenced material: PBMCs. This clonotype was obtained from a man between 50 and 59 years old in good health and CMV-seropositive.

For the CDR3, the DNA is TGTGCCAGCAGTGAAGCCCCAGGGAGGTATGGCTACACCTTC. It specifies CASSEAPGRYGYTF. The genes are TRBV6-1 and TRBJ1-2; perhaps TRBD1 as D (5 bases). V was pared by 0 bases and J by 5 bases, with 10 bases between. From germline, CDR1 is MNHNS and CDR2 SASEGT. The CDR3 is 14 residues long.